This TCR beta chain was captured in a study of cytomegalovirus exposure and HLA in healthy donors. Germline assignment: CDR1 MNHEY and CDR2 SVGAGI. The CDR3 covers 13 residues. The J segment lost 6 bases and the V segment lost 2 bases, leaving 4 bases of the junction unmatched. The PCR employed 60 Vbeta primers together with 13 Jbeta primers. Generated by immunoSEQ multiplex PCR, the TCRdb table keeps only in-frame clones and is missing some. The sample includes roughly 120,000 clones, 55% to 75% seen only once; the top ten take roughly 1.6%. The genes are TRBV6-5 and TRBJ2-7, with 7 bases lining up with TRBD2. Sequenced sample: PBMCs. This TCR came from a man aged 25-40 years in good health and CMV-seropositive. The CDR3 spells CASSYVGEGEQYF. Written as DNA, the CDR3 is TGTGCCAGCAGTTACGTGGGGGAGGGCGAGCAGTACTTC.